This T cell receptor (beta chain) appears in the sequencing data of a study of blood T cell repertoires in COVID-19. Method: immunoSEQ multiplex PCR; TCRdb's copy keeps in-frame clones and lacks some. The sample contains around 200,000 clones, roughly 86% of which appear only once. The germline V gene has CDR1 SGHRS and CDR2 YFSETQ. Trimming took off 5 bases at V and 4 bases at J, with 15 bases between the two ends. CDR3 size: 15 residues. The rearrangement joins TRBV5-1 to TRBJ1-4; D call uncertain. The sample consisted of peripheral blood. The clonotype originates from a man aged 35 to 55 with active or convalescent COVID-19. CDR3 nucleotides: TGCGCCAGCAGGTCAGGTGTTCGGGATAATGAAAAACTGTTTTTT. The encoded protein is CASRSGVRDNEKLFF.